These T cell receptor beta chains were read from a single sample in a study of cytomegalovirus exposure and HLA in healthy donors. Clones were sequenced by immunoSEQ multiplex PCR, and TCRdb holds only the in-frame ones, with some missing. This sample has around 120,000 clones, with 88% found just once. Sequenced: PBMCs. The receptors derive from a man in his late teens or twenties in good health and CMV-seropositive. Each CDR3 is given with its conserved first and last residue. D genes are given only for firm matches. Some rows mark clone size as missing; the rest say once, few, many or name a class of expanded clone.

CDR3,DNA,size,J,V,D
CASSRTGVSYEQYF,TGTGCCAGCAGCCGGACAGGAGTCTCCTACGAGCAGTACTTC,.,TRBJ2-7,TRBV6-5,TRBD1
CASSIGPGQGAGEQYF,TGTGCCAGTAGTATTGGGCCGGGACAGGGGGCAGGTGAGCAGTACTTC,once,TRBJ2-7,TRBV19,TRBD1
CASRPTGANSPLHF,TGTGCCAGCAGGCCGACAGGGGCGAATTCACCCCTCCACTTT,.,TRBJ1-6,TRBV2,TRBD1
CASSLESYLSYNEQFF,TGCGCCAGCAGCTTGGAGTCCTACCTTTCCTACAATGAGCAGTTCTTC,.,TRBJ2-1,TRBV5-1,.
CASSPQGGDNSPLHF,TGTGCCAGCAGCCCTCAGGGGGGCGATAATTCACCCCTCCACTTT,.,TRBJ1-6,TRBV14,TRBD1
CASSLPEGRGSTGELFF,TGTGCCAGCAGCTTGCCTGAAGGGAGGGGAAGCACCGGGGAGCTGTTTTTT,.,TRBJ2-2,TRBV11-2,TRBD2
CANRYDSGYTF,TGTGCCAACCGATACGACTCGGGCTACACCTTC,.,TRBJ1-2,TRBV6-1,.
CASRTRDSGYEQYF,TGTGCCAGCAGAACCCGGGACAGTGGCTACGAGCAGTACTTC,.,TRBJ2-7,TRBV11-2,TRBD1
CASSLGQNYQPQHF,TGTGCCAGCAGCCTAGGTCAGAATTACCAGCCCCAGCATTTT,once,TRBJ1-5,TRBV27,.
CSVETGLPYEQYF,TGCAGCGTGGAAACAGGGTTACCCTACGAGCAGTACTTC,.,TRBJ2-7,TRBV29-1,.
CASKLEGTGVQPQHF,TGTGCCAGCAAACTAGAAGGGACAGGGGTTCAGCCCCAGCATTTT,.,TRBJ1-5,TRBV2,TRBD1
CASSPQGNYGYTF,TGTGCCAGCAGTCCACAGGGTAACTATGGCTACACCTTC,.,TRBJ1-2,TRBV6-1,.
CASSVESTYGYTF,TGTGCCAGCAGCGTTGAGAGCACCTATGGCTACACCTTC,.,TRBJ1-2,TRBV9,.
CASTLGQGSEQYF,TGTGCCAGCACCTTGGGACAGGGAAGCGAGCAGTACTTC,.,TRBJ2-7,TRBV7-9,TRBD1
CASSRFYLQDSKYNEQFF,TGTGCCAGCAGCCGCTTCTACTTACAGGATTCAAAGTACAATGAGCAGTTCTTC,.,TRBJ2-1,TRBV5-6,.
CASSYWGGFEFF,TGTGCCAGCAGTTACTGGGGGGGATTTGAGTTCTTC,.,TRBJ2-1,TRBV6-5,TRBD2
CASSLARGGHSYEQYF,TGCGCCAGCAGCTTGGCTCGCGGGGGACACTCCTACGAGCAGTACTTC,.,TRBJ2-7,TRBV5-1,.
CARSPLGGWVTGELFF,TGTGCCAGAAGCCCTCTAGGGGGATGGGTTACCGGGGAGCTGTTTTTT,.,TRBJ2-2,TRBV5-3,.
CASRRTANNQPQHF,TGTGCCAGTAGGCGGACAGCGAACAATCAGCCCCAGCATTTT,.,TRBJ1-5,TRBV19,.
CASSEYHGNTEAFF,TGTGCCAGCAGTGAATATCACGGGAACACTGAAGCTTTCTTT,.,TRBJ1-1,TRBV6-1,.
CASCLAAAGNTIYF,TGTGCCAGCTGTCTCGCGGCTGCTGGAAACACCATATATTTT,once,TRBJ1-3,TRBV28,.
CASSLYDGTEAFF,TGTGCCAGTAGTCTTTACGACGGGACTGAAGCTTTCTTT,few,TRBJ1-1,TRBV19,.